This TCR beta chain was identified during a study of CD8+CD57+ T cells in acquired aplastic anemia (dated by TCRdb to 2016 to 2019). About the investigation overall: Extracted DNA from sorted CD4+ and CD8+ cells averaged approximately 3 ug, ranging from about 0.19 to 30 ug. CD8+CD57+ expansion was defined as a frequency above the mean frequency observed in healthy subjects. Study-wide findings and limitations: No significant difference in CD8+ Simpson's diversity was found between patients and healthy controls (P=0.060). Fewer than 35 CD8+ CDR3 sequences were found to be shared between patients and controls, but these sequences appeared to be highly expressed in patients and within the immunodominant clones of the patients.

Comments on this clonotype: No antigen is known for it. Base qualities are not provided; no much larger clone lies one nucleotide away.

The patients picked for sequencing were ones in whom flow cytometry had shown an expansion of CD8+CD57+ cells. Severe acquired aplastic anemia was diagnosed in all patients according to International Study of Aplastic Anemia and Agranulocytosis and Camitta criteria. No therapy had been received by the patients at the time of blood sampling. In the study, sorted CD4+ and CD8+ blood T cells from patients with severe aplastic anemia and from healthy subjects underwent deep sequencing of TCR repertoires. Patients were enrolled under clinicaltrials.gov protocols 00001620, 01623167, 00001397, 00071045, 00081523 and 00961064 in the USA. Ficoll-Paque density gradient centrifugation was used to isolate peripheral blood mononuclear cells. Before DNA extraction, CD4+ and CD8+ T cells were sorted by FACS or by magnetic beads. Genomic DNA served as template for TCR beta VDJ combination and CDR3 sequence profiling. An Illumina HiSeq 2000 was used for TCR repertoire sequencing. Turning to the authors' computational methods: TRBV/TRBJ rearrangement plots, CDR3 size and DJ length profiles, and Simpson's diversity index were used to evaluate the repertoires. Whichever DNA sequence was most abundant in the deep sequencing data was defined as the immunodominant clone. CDR3 amino acid sequences were screened for sharing across subjects and compared with published repertoires and the VDJdb database. Through fastp at Q25 and MiXCR, TCRdb rebuilt clones from the public reads, retaining in-frame beta chains. All rows with the same CDR3 protein become a single entry with the most common DNA and genes. Clone size and V and J calls follow TCRdb, not the original study. Recorded for this sample are some 92,000 distinct CDR3 sequences; 55% to 80% of them occurred a single time. The ten most abundant clones make up about 62% of the sample.

The germline V gene sets CDR1 to SGHDT and CDR2 to YYEEEE. Taken from cysteine to phenylalanine, the CDR3 has 18 residues. CDR3 DNA is the only sequence kept; it has 54 bases, read in frame from the first base. At the junction V is shortened by 4 bases and J by 3 bases, with 23 bases in between. The chain employs TRBV5-6 and TRBJ2-1, and the D gene may be TRBD2, 6 bases matching. Sequenced material: sorted CD4+, CD8+, or CD8+CD57+ T cells (not recorded which) from PBMCs. The clonotype originates from a human donor with aplastic anemia. The DNA sequence follows: TGTGCCAGCAGCATCGGGACTGACCCCCTAACGCTCTACAATGAGCAGTTCTTC. This gives the protein CASSIGTDPLTLYNEQFF.